The 32 T cell receptor beta chains given below trace back to one sample, sequenced in a study of blood T cell repertoires in COVID-19. TCRdb's table, derived via immunoSEQ multiplex PCR, lists solely in-frame clones and lacks some. The sample shows fewer than 350,000 clones, under 95% of them seen only once. Source material: PBMCs or T cells enriched from blood (not recorded which). The receptors shown here come from a woman in her thirties or forties with acute COVID-19.

This chain links TRBV25-1 with TRBJ1-1; no definite D call. The germline V gene has CDR1 MGHDK and CDR2 SYGVNS. Trimming cost V 2 bases and J 2 bases, with 15 bases left between them. The CDR3 length is 16 residues. The CDR3 DNA reads TGTGCCAGCAGTGAAAGGCGGGTTCGGGGAAACACTGAAGCTTTCTTT. Translated, it gives CASSERRVRGNTEAFF.

The rearrangement links TRBV18 to TRBJ2-7; D is uncertain. Germline-derived CDR1 and CDR2 are KGHSH and LQKENI. Trimming took off 2 bases at V and 2 bases at J, with 7 bases between the two ends. The CDR3 contains 13 residues. CDR3 nucleotide sequence: TGTGCCAGCTCACCAAGCGTAGCCTACGAGCAGTACTTC. This translates into CASSPSVAYEQYF.

This chain links TRBV30 with TRBJ2-7; the D gene is possibly TRBD2 (6 bases). The CDR3 has 12 residues. V dropped 4 bases and J dropped 2 bases, with 9 bases sitting between them. Germline lookup yields CDR1 GTSNPN and CDR2 SVGIG (reference sequence). Here the CDR3 DNA reads TGTGCCTGGAAGGAGGGCCCCTACGAGCAGTACTTC. Translation: CAWKEGPYEQYF. Full variable domain (rest looked up from reference TRBV30 and TRBJ2-7): SQTIHQWPATLVQPVGSPLSLECTVEGTSNPNLYWYRQAAGRGLQLLFYSVGIGQISSEVPQNLSASRPQDRQFILSSKKLLLSDSGFYLCAWKEGPYEQYFGPGTRLTVT.

This chain joins TRBV19 and TRBJ1-5; weak D call: TRBD1 (6 bases). Germline V gives CDR1 LNHDA, CDR2 SQIVND (reference sequence). V lost 7 bases to trimming and J lost 7 bases, with 23 bases between them. The CDR3 spans 16 residues. CDR3 in DNA: TGTGCCAGTAACCCCCGCAGGGGTTCTAGCGGGCAGCCCCAGCATTTT. This codes for CASNPRRGSSGQPQHF.

The gene calls are TRBV5-1 and TRBJ2-3, with a possible D match to TRBD1 (5 bases). The CDR3 consists of 16 residues. V lost 0 bases and J lost 4, with 15 bases in between. Germline V CDR1 and CDR2: SGHRS, YFSETQ. CDR3 amino acids: CASSLVSGKTADTQYF. DNA of the CDR3: TGCGCCAGCAGCTTGGTTTCAGGGAAGACGGCAGATACGCAGTATTTT.

The V call is TRBV15, the J call TRBJ2-3; the match to TRBD1 covers 7 bases. Trimming took 2 bases from V and 2 from J; bases not matched to a gene: 10. CDR3 length equals 17 residues. CDR1 and CDR2 (germline): LNHNV, YYDKDF (reference sequence). Here the CDR3 DNA reads TGTGCCACCAGCAGAAATAGGGGGCTAGGTTTCACAGATACGCAGTATTTT. Its translation is CATSRNRGLGFTDTQYF.

V is TRBV30 and J is TRBJ2-7, with D possibly TRBD2 on 5 matching bases. Germline loops: CDR1 GTSNPN, CDR2 SVGIG (reference sequence). V lost 0 bases and J lost 7, with 13 bases in between. The CDR3 has 13 residues. The CDR3 sequence is CAWSVGGMGEQYF. In DNA, the CDR3 is TGTGCCTGGAGTGTTGGAGGAATGGGGGAGCAGTACTTC. The variable domain in full, with the rest retrieved from reference TRBV30 and TRBJ2-7, is SQTIHQWPATLVQPVGSPLSLECTVEGTSNPNLYWYRQAAGRGLQLLFYSVGIGQISSEVPQNLSASRPQDRQFILSSKKLLLSDSGFYLCAWSVGGMGEQYFGPGTRLTVT.

The V and J genes are TRBV15 and TRBJ2-1, with 8 bases that match TRBD2. V shed 8 bases and J 5 bases; nucleotides not matched to a gene: 8. Germline V CDR1 and CDR2: LNHNV, YYDKDF (reference sequence). The CDR3 has 14 residues. The CDR3 sequence is CATDRGGSNNEQFF. The CDR3 DNA reads as TGTGCCACCGACCGGGGGGGGAGTAACAATGAGCAGTTCTTC.

The chain couples TRBV6-5 to TRBJ1-1; D gene unclear. Trimming took 8 bases from V and 1 from J, leaving 11 bases between them. Germline V lookup: CDR1 MNHEY, CDR2 SVGAGI. The CDR3 runs to 13 residues. The CDR3 region has the DNA TGTGCCAGCTATAAGCCAGGGAACACTGAAGCTTTCTTT. It encodes CASYKPGNTEAFF.

The chain combines TRBV24-1 with TRBJ2-5, with D possibly being TRBD1 (5 bases). CDR3 length: 13 amino acids. V was shortened by 6 bases and J by 4 bases, with 11 bases between the two germline ends. Germline-derived CDR1 and CDR2 are KGHDR and SFDVKD. Here the CDR3 DNA reads TGTGCCACCAGTCAAACAGGCGGAGAGACCCAGTACTTC. Translation: CATSQTGGETQYF.

The chain employs TRBV28 and TRBJ1-1; TRBD1 matches 8 bases. In germline, CDR1 is MDHEN, CDR2 SYDVKM. The V gene end was trimmed by 6 bases and the J gene end by 0 bases; junction bases not matched to a gene: 12. This CDR3 has 17 residues. The CDR3 region has the DNA TGTGCCAGCAGCCCTAGACAGGGGTTATGGATGAACACTGAAGCTTTCTTT. Amino acid sequence: CASSPRQGLWMNTEAFF.

J is TRBJ2-7 and V is TRBV7-9; 7 nucleotides align to TRBD1. CDR1 and CDR2 from the germline V gene are SEHNR and FQNEAQ (reference sequence). Trimming took 2 bases from V and 4 from J; bases not matched to a gene: 5. The CDR3 sequence is 14 residues long. CDR3 residues: CASSLPGGNYEQYF. The CDR3 DNA is TGTGCCAGCAGCTTACCAGGGGGTAATTACGAGCAGTACTTC.

This clone has a handful of counts. V is TRBV9 and J is TRBJ2-7; 7 bases agree with TRBD1. This CDR3 is 19 amino acids long. The J segment lost 7 bases and the V segment lost 4 bases, leaving 26 bases of the junction unmatched. Germline CDR1 is SGDLS and CDR2 is YYNGEE. DNA for the CDR3: TGTGCCAGCAGCCCGCGTCAACTCAGCTCTCCCGGGACAGCTAGAGAGCAGTACTTC. Translating it yields CASSPRQLSSPGTAREQYF. The whole variable domain, remainder taken from reference TRBV9 and TRBJ2-7, is DSGVTQTPKHLITATGQRVTLRCSPRSGDLSVYWYQQSLDQGLQFLIQYYNGEERAKGNILERFSAQQFPDLHSELNLSSLELGDSALYFCASSPRQLSSPGTAREQYFGPGTRLTVT.

J is TRBJ1-2 and V is TRBV5-1; 9 bases are a match to TRBD1. The V gene end was trimmed by 4 bases and the J gene end by 7 bases; junction bases not matched to a gene: 8. The CDR3 extends over 14 amino acids. Looked up from germline, CDR1 is SGHRS and CDR2 is YFSETQ. The CDR3, as DNA: TGCGCCAGCAGCAACAGCGGGACAGGGTTTGGCTACACCTTC. Its translation is CASSNSGTGFGYTF.

This clone was found once. The chain uses TRBV5-1 and TRBJ2-7; D is possibly TRBD2 (5 bases). The CDR3 spans 14 residues. Between the trimmed V and J ends, which lost 0 bases and 5 bases, there was a span of 12 bases. Looked up from germline, CDR1 is SGHRS and CDR2 is YFSETQ. In DNA form, the CDR3 reads TGCGCCAGCAGCTTGGAGCGAGGGCGAAACGAGCAGTACTTC. Translating it yields CASSLERGRNEQYF.

The rearrangement joins TRBV2 to TRBJ1-6; 9 nucleotides align to TRBD1. CDR1 is SNHLY and CDR2 is FYNNEI in the germline V gene. The V gene end was trimmed by 0 bases and the J gene end by 9 bases; junction bases not matched to a gene: 6. This CDR3 region has 16 residues. The CDR3 is CASSEAFDRGSSPLHF. The CDR3, as DNA: TGTGCCAGCAGTGAAGCGTTCGACAGGGGGAGTTCACCCCTCCACTTT.

This chain uses TRBV27 with TRBJ1-2; 7 positions match TRBD1. Germline values: CDR1 MNHEY, CDR2 SMNVEV (reference sequence). The length of the CDR3 is 14 residues. J was trimmed by 5 bases and V by 3 bases; bases with no gene match: 6. The CDR3 sequence: CASSFTRGTYGYTF. For the CDR3, the DNA is TGTGCCAGCAGTTTTACCAGGGGGACTTATGGCTACACCTTC.

The chain combines TRBV28 with TRBJ1-2, with 9 bases aligning to TRBD1. CDR1 is MDHEN and CDR2 is SYDVKM in the germline V gene. CDR3 length: 16 amino acids. Germline trimming cut 4 bases from V and 4 bases from J; bases unmatched to any gene: 10. CDR3 loop: CASSSPTGGKGYGYTF. The CDR3, as DNA: TGTGCCAGCAGTTCCCCAACAGGGGGCAAGGGCTATGGCTACACCTTC.

V gene TRBV21-1 combines with J gene TRBJ2-1; the table calls TRBD1, which could not be checked here. TRBV21-1 is tagged as a pseudogene. The CDR3 has 15 amino acids. CDR3: CASSANGQGAWEQFF. The DNA for the CDR3 is TGTGCCAGCAGCGCGAACGGACAGGGGGCTTGGGAGCAGTTCTTC.

J is TRBJ2-1 and V is TRBV9; 7 nucleotides line up with TRBD1. Germline V gives CDR1 SGDLS, CDR2 YYNGEE. The CDR3 spans 15 residues. V trimming: 0 bases; J trimming: 5 bases; junction bases outside the gene matches: 5. The DNA for the CDR3 is TGTGCCAGCAGCGTAGGAGGGGGCAATCACAATGAGCAGTTCTTC. It translates to CASSVGGGNHNEQFF.

This chain links TRBV7-9 with TRBJ2-1, with TRBD2 matching 16 bases. Trimming took 3 bases from V and 6 from J; bases not matched to a gene: 2. The CDR3 runs 16 residues. In germline, CDR1 is SEHNR, CDR2 FQNEAQ (reference sequence). The CDR3: CASSLGLAGGRNEQFF. CDR3 DNA: TGTGCCAGCAGCTTGGGACTAGCGGGGGGGCGCAATGAGCAGTTCTTC.

The V call is TRBV11-2, the J call TRBJ2-3; 10 bases map to TRBD2. The junction had 12 bases not matched to a gene; V was cut back by 4 bases and J by 2 bases. There are 18 residues in the CDR3. The germline V gene has CDR1 SGHAT and CDR2 FQNNGV. The CDR3 region is CASSSTIPTSGVTDTQYF. Here the CDR3 DNA reads TGTGCCAGCAGCTCAACGATCCCAACTAGCGGGGTCACAGATACGCAGTATTTT.

The CDR3 here is CASSPGFGYTF. The CDR3 nucleotides are TGTGCCAGCAGTCCAGGGTTCGGCTACACCTTC. The chain carries TRBV12-3 or TRBV12-4 and TRBJ1-2; possible D gene TRBD1, 5 bases. The ends were cut back, 5 bases at V and 8 bases at J, with 9 bases in the middle. The CDR3 consists of 11 residues.

This clone was seen just once. The genes are TRBV11-3 and TRBJ2-3, with 9 bases matching TRBD2. Germline CDR1 SGHNT, CDR2 YENEEA. The junction had 12 bases not matched to a gene; V was cut back by 1 base and J by 4 bases. This CDR3 comprises 18 residues. CDR3 protein: CASSLGLMLAGLADTQYF. DNA of the CDR3: TGTGCCAGCAGCTTAGGATTAATGCTAGCGGGATTGGCAGATACGCAGTATTTT.

This clone was observed a single time. The V gene is TRBV6-5, the J gene TRBJ1-2; TRBD1 aligns across 7 bases. V was clipped by 7 bases and J by 6 bases; unmatched bases: 8. CDR3 length equals 13 residues. Germline values: CDR1 MNHEY, CDR2 SVGAGI. The CDR3 loop is CASTNRGSDGYTF. As DNA, the CDR3 is TGTGCCAGCACGAACAGGGGTTCGGATGGCTACACCTTC.

This chain links TRBV9 with TRBJ2-3; 9 positions agree with TRBD2. Trimming took 0 bases from V and 6 from J; bases not matched to a gene: 11. CDR1 and CDR2 (germline): SGDLS, YYNGEE. The CDR3 is 17 residues long. The CDR3 DNA sequence: TGTGCCAGCAGCGTAGGTGAGGGGCTAGCGGGATGGGATACGCAGTATTTT. This translates into CASSVGEGLAGWDTQYF.

CDR3 in amino acids: CASSIDGQGYTEAFF. CDR3 coding DNA: TGTGCCAGTAGTATTGATGGACAGGGTTACACTGAAGCTTTCTTT. The chain employs TRBV19 and TRBJ1-1; 8 bases are a match to TRBD1. CDR1 is LNHDA and CDR2 is SQIVND in the germline V gene (reference sequence). The CDR3 is made up of 15 amino acids. The J segment lost 3 bases and the V segment lost 3 bases, leaving 6 bases of the junction unmatched.

V usage is TRBV7-9 and J usage is TRBJ2-3; D is perhaps TRBD1 (5 bases). There are 15 residues in the CDR3. Germline V gene sequence: CDR1 SEHNR, CDR2 FQNEAQ (reference sequence). Trimming shortened V by 1 base and J by 1 base, and 9 bases separated the two germline ends. Written as DNA, the CDR3 is TGTGCCAGCAGCTTAGACAGGTTCCGCACAGATACGCAGTATTTT. Protein sequence: CASSLDRFRTDTQYF. Combining the CDR3 with reference TRBV7-9 and TRBJ2-3 gives the whole variable domain DTGVSQNPRHKITKRGQNVTFRCDPISEHNRLYWYRQTLGQGPEFLTYFQNEAQLEKSRLLSDRFSAERPKGSFSTLEIQRTEQGDSAMYLCASSLDRFRTDTQYFGPGTRLTVL.

This clone showed up just once. V gene TRBV30 combines with J gene TRBJ2-7; D possibly corresponds to TRBD2 (6 bases). Germline V gene lookup returns CDR1 GTSNPN and CDR2 SVGIG (reference sequence). The germline V and J ends were trimmed by 6 bases and 2 bases, with 17 bases remaining between them. This CDR3 region has 14 residues. This chain's CDR3 is CACRPGLAAYEQYF. The CDR3 DNA reads TGTGCCTGCCGACCGGGACTTGCTGCCTACGAGCAGTACTTC. The full variable domain, rest sourced from reference TRBV30 and TRBJ2-7, is SQTIHQWPATLVQPVGSPLSLECTVEGTSNPNLYWYRQAAGRGLQLLFYSVGIGQISSEVPQNLSASRPQDRQFILSSKKLLLSDSGFYLCACRPGLAAYEQYFGPGTRLTVT.

The rearrangement links TRBV28 to TRBJ2-5; 10 nucleotides match TRBD2. CDR1 and CDR2 from the germline V gene are MDHEN and SYDVKM. The J segment lost 4 bases and the V segment lost 7 bases, leaving 6 bases of the junction unmatched. This CDR3 contains 14 residues. This CDR3 reads CASKPAGGRETQYF. Here the CDR3 DNA reads TGTGCCAGCAAACCAGCGGGGGGGCGAGAGACCCAGTACTTC.

This rearrangement joins TRBV7-2 to TRBJ2-2, with 11 bases that match TRBD2. Trimming at V came to 1 base and at J to 0 bases, leaving 7 bases not matched to a gene. This CDR3 has 19 amino acids. Germline V CDR1 and CDR2: SGHTA, FQGNSA. The CDR3 region is CASSLGFLAGGANTGELFF. CDR3 in DNA: TGTGCCAGCAGCTTAGGTTTTCTAGCGGGAGGTGCGAACACCGGGGAGCTGTTTTTT.

The gene calls are TRBV7-2 and TRBJ2-7; 7 bases are shared with TRBD1. V was clipped by 5 bases and J by 2 bases; unmatched bases: 6. The CDR3 is made up of 14 amino acids. From germline, CDR1 is SGHTA and CDR2 FQGNSA. In DNA, the CDR3 is TGTGCCAGCAGCGCCAGACAGGGACCCTACGAGCAGTACTTC. Its protein is CASSARQGPYEQYF.